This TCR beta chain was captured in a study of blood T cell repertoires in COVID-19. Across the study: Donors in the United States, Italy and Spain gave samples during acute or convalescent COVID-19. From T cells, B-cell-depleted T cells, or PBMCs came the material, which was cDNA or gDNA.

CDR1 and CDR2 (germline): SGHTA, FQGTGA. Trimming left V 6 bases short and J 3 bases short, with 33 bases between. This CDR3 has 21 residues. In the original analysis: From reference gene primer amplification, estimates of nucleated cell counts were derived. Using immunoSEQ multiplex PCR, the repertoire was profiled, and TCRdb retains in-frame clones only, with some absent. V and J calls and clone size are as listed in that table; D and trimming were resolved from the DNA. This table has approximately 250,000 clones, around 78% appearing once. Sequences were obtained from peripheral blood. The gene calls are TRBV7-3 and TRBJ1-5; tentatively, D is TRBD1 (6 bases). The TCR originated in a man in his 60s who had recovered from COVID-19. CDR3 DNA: TGTGCCAGCAGGGACCCCGGGGACAAATCTTCCGGGCCCCAGCACAATCAGCCCCAGCATTTT. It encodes CASRDPGDKSSGPQHNQPQHF.